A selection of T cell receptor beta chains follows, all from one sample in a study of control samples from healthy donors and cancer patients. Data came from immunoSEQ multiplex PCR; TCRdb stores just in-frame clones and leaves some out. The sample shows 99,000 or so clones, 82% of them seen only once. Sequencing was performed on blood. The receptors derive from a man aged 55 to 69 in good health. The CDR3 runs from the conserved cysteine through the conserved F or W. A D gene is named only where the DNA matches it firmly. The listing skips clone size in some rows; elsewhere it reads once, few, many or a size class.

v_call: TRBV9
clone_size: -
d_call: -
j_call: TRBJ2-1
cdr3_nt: TGTGCCAGCAGCGTAGGGCCCTCTACATACAATGAGCAGTTCTTC
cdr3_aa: CASSVGPSTYNEQFF

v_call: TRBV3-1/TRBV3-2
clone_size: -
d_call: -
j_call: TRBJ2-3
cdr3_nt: TGTGCCAGCAGCCAAGGACTTATGGGAGATACGCAGTATTTT
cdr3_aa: CASSQGLMGDTQYF

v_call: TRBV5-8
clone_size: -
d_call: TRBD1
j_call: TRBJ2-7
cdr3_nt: TGTGCCAGCAGCCCAAGAGGACAGGGTATCAACGAGCAGTACTTC
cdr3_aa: CASSPRGQGINEQYF

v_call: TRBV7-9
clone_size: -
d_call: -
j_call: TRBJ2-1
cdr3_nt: TGTGCCAGCAGCTTTAGTTTCCAGGGTGGTTACGATGAGCAGTTCTTC
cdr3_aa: CASSFSFQGGYDEQFF

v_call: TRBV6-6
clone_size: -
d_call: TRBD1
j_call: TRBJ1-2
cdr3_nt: TGTGCCAGCACCCCGACAGGGATTAACTATGGCTACACCTTC
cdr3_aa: CASTPTGINYGYTF

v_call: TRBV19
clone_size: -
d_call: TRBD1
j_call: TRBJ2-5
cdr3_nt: TGTGCCAGTAGGAACAGGGGCGTTGAGGAGACCCAGTACTTC
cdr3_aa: CASRNRGVEETQYF

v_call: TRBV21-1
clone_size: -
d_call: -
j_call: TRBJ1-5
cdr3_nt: TGTGCCAGCAGGAGAGACAGGGCGGCGAATCAGCCCCAGCATTTT
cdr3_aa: CASRRDRAANQPQHF

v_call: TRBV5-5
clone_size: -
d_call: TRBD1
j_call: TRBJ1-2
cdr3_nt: TGTGCCAGCAGAGGTGGGACAGGGAGGGCGGTTGGCTATGGCTACACCTTC
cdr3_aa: CASRGGTGRAVGYGYTF

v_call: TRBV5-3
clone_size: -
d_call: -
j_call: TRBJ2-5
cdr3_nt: TGTGCCAGAAGCTTCAACGGGCACGGACAAGAGACCCAGTACTTC
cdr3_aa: CARSFNGHGQETQYF

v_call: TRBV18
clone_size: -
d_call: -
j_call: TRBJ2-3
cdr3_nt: TGTGCCAGCTCACTCCTAGGACCAGATACGCAGTATTTT
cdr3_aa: CASSLLGPDTQYF

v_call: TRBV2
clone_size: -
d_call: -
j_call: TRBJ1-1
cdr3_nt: TGTGCCAGCAGTGGAGAGGGCGGAGGGGTCACTGAAGCTTTCTTT
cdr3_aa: CASSGEGGGVTEAFF

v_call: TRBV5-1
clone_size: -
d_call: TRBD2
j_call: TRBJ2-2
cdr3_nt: TGCGCCAGCAGCCGCGGGGGAAGCACCGGGGAGCTGTTTTTT
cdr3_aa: CASSRGGSTGELFF

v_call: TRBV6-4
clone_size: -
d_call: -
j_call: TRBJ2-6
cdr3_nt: TGTGCCAGCAGTCCCTTTCAGAGCTCTGGGGCCAACGTCCTGACTTTC
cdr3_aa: CASSPFQSSGANVLTF

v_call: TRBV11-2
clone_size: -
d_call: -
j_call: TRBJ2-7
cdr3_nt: TGTGCCAGCAGACGATCGGGGGCGTACGAGCAGTACTTC
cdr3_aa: CASRRSGAYEQYF

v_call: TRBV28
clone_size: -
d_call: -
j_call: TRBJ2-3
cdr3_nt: TGTGCCAGCAGTTTGCCCTCCTTAGTTGGAGATACGCAGTATTTT
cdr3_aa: CASSLPSLVGDTQYF

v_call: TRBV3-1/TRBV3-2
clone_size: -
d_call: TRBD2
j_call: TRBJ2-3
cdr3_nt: TGTGCCAGCAACAAAAGAGCGGGAGGTAACACAGATACGCAGTATTTT
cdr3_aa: CASNKRAGGNTDTQYF

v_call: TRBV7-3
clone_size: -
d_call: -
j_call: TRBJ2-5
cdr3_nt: TGTGCCAGCAGCTCCGGGTCGTTTCAAGAGACCCAGTACTTC
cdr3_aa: CASSSGSFQETQYF

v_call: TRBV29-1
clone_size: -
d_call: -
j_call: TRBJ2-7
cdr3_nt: TGCAGCGTTGATTTAGCAGGGGACTCCTACGAGCAGTACTTC
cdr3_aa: CSVDLAGDSYEQYF

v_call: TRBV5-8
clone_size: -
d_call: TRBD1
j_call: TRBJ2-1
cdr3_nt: TGTGCCAGCAGCTTAGGACAGGGAGAAGGGAATGAGCAGTTCTTC
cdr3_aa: CASSLGQGEGNEQFF

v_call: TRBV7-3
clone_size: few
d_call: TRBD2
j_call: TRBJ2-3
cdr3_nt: TGTGCCAGCAGCTCGGGACTAGCCGGGGGTACGCAGTATTTT
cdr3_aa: CASSSGLAGGTQYF

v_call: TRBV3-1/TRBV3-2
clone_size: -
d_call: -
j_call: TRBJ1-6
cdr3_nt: TGTGCCAGCAGCTTTGGAACAGACTATAATTCACCCCTCCACTTT
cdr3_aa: CASSFGTDYNSPLHF

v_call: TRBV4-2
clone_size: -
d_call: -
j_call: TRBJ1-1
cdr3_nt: TGTGCCAGCAGCCAAGGACAGGTTGGCCTGAACACTGAAGCTTTCTTT
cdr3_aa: CASSQGQVGLNTEAFF

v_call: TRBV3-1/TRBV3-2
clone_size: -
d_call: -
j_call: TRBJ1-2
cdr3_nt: TGTGCCAGCAGCCGGGGGAGATCCCGTCGTGGCTACACCTTC
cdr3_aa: CASSRGRSRRGYTF